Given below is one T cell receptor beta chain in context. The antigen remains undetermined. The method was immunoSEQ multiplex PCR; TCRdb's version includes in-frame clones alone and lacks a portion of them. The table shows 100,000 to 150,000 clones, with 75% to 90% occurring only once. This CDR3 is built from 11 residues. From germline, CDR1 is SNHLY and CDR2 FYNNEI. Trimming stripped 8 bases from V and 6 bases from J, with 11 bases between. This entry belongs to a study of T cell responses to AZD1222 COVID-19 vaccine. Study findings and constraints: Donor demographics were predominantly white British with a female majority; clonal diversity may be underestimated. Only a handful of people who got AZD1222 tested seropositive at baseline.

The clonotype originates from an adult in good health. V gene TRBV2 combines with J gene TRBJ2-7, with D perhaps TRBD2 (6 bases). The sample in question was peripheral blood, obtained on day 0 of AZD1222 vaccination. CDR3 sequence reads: CASPWGGEQYF. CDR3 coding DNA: TGTGCCAGCCCCTGGGGAGGCGAGCAGTACTTC.